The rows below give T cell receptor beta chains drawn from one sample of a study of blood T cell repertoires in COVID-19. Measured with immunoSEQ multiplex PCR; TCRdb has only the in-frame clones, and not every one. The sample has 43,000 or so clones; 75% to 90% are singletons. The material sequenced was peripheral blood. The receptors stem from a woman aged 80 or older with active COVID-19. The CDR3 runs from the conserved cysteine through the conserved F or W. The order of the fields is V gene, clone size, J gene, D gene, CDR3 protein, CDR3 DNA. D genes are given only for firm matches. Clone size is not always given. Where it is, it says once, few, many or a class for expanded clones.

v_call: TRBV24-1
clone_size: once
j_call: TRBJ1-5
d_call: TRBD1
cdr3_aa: CATSDPGQQYQPQHF
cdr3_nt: TGTGCCACCAGTGACCCGGGACAGCAATATCAGCCCCAGCATTTT

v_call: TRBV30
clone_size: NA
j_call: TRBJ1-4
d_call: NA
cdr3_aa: CAWARGTGANEKLFF
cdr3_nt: TGTGCCTGGGCCCGAGGGACGGGAGCCAATGAAAAACTGTTTTTT

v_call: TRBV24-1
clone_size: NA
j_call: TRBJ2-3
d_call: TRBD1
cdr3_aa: CATSRQGATDTQYF
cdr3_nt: TGTGCCACCAGCAGACAGGGGGCCACAGATACGCAGTATTTT

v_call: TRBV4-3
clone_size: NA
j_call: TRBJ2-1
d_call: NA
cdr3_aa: CASSQDSASAHNEQFF
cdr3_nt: TGCGCCAGCAGCCAAGATAGCGCTAGCGCGCACAATGAGCAGTTCTTC

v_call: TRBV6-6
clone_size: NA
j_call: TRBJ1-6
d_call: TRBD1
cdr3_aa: CASRADRDSSPLHF
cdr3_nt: TGTGCCAGCAGGGCGGACAGGGACAGTTCACCCCTCCACTTT

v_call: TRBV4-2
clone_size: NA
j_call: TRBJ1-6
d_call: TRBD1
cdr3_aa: CASSQGRQGNSPLHF
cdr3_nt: TGTGCCAGCAGCCAAGGTCGACAGGGAAATTCACCCCTCCACTTT

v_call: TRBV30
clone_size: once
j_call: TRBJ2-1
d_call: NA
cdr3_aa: CAWSHRIGATYNEQFF
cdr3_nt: TGTGCCTGGAGCCACAGGATTGGGGCGACCTACAATGAGCAGTTCTTC

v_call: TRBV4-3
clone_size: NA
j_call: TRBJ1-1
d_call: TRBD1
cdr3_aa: CASSRQGGTEAFF
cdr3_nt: TGCGCCAGCAGCCGACAGGGAGGAACTGAAGCTTTCTTT

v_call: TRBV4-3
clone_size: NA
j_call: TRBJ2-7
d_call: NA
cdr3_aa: CASSPSLVSYEQYF
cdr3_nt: TGCGCCAGCAGCCCCAGTCTTGTCTCCTACGAGCAGTACTTC

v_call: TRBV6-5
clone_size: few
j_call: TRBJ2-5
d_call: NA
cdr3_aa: CASSYSPGVTRETQYF
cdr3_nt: TGTGCCAGCAGTTACTCCCCAGGGGTAACAAGAGAGACCCAGTACTTC

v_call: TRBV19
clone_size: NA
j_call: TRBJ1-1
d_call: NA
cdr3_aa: CASSKPSEAFF
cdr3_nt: TGTGCCAGTAGTAAGCCGTCTGAAGCTTTCTTT

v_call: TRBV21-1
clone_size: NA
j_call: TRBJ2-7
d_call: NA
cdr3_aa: CASSNGTLYEQYF
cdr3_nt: TGTGCCAGCAGCAACGGGACACTGTACGAGCAGTACTTC

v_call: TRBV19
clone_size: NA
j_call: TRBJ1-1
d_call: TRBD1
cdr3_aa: CASSWGGTGGTEAFF
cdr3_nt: TGTGCCAGTAGTTGGGGGGGGACAGGTGGAACTGAAGCTTTCTTT

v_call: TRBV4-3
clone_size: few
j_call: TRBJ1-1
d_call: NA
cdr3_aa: CASSPSHGQTGTEAFF
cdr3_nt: TGCGCCAGCAGCCCTTCTCACGGACAGACGGGGACTGAAGCTTTCTTT

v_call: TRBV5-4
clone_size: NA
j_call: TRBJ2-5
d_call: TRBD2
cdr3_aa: CASSRTGGPDGETQYF
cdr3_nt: TGTGCCAGCAGTCGGACGGGGGGGCCCGACGGGGAGACCCAGTACTTC

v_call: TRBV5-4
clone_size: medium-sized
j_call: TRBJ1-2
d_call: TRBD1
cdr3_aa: CASSTSTGTAYGYTF
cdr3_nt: TGTGCCAGCAGTACCTCCACCGGGACAGCCTATGGCTACACCTTC

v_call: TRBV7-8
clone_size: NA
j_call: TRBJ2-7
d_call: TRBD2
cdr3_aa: CASSLRLAGSYEQYF
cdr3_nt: TGTGCCAGCAGCTTAAGGCTAGCGGGGTCCTACGAGCAGTACTTC

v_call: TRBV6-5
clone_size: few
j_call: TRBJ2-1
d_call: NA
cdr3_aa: CASVGSSYNEQFF
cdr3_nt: TGTGCCAGCGTGGGGAGCTCCTACAATGAGCAGTTCTTC

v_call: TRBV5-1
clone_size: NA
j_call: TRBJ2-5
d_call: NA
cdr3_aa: CASSWGADQETQYF
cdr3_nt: TGCGCCAGCAGCTGGGGAGCAGACCAAGAGACCCAGTACTTC

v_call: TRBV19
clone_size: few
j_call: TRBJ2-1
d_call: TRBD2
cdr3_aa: CASSILAGGLNEQFF
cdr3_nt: TGTGCCAGTAGTATACTAGCGGGGGGCCTCAATGAGCAGTTCTTC

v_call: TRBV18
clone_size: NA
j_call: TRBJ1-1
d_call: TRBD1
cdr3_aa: CASTDRGRRNTEAFF
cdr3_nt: TGTGCCAGCACGGACAGGGGGCGCCGGAACACTGAAGCTTTCTTT

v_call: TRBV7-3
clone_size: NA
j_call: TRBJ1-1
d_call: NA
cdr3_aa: CASSPLAGAYTEAFF
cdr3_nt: TGTGCCAGCAGCCCTCTGGCAGGTGCGTACACTGAAGCTTTCTTT

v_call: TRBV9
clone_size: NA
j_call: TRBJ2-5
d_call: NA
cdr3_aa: CASSLGGDVETQYF
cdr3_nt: TGTGCCAGCAGTTTGGGCGGGGATGTAGAGACCCAGTACTTC

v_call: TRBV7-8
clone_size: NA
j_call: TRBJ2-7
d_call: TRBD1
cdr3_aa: CASSLANRGYEQYF
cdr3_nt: TGTGCCAGCAGCTTAGCGAACAGGGGCTACGAGCAGTACTTC

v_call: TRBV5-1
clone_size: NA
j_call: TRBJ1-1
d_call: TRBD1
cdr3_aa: CASSLAGQGVNTEAFF
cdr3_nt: TGCGCCAGCAGCTTGGCAGGACAGGGGGTAAACACTGAAGCTTTCTTT

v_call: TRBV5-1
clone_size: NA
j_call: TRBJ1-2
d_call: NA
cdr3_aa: CASSLEGDGYTF
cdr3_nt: TGCGCCAGCAGCTTGGAAGGGGATGGCTACACCTTC

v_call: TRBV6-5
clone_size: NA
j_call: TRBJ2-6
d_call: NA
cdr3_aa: CASSLGGSGANVLTF
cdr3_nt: TGTGCCAGCAGTTTGGGGGGCTCTGGGGCCAACGTCCTGACTTTC

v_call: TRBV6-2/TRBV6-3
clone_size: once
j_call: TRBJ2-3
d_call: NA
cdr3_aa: CASSYVKPGTQYF
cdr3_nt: TGTGCCAGCAGTTATGTTAAGCCGGGTACGCAGTATTTT

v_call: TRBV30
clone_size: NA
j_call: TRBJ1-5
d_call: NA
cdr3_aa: CAWSPPGRTGSNQPQHF
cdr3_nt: TGTGCCTGGAGTCCCCCCGGTCGCACAGGTAGCAATCAGCCCCAGCATTTT

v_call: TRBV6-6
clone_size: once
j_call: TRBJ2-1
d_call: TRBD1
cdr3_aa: CASSSPDRGLNEQFF
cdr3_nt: TGTGCCAGCAGTTCCCCAGACAGGGGGCTTAATGAGCAGTTCTTC

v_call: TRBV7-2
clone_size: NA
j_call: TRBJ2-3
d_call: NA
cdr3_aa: CASSLEPTSTDTQYF
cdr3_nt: TGTGCCAGCAGCTTAGAACCCACTAGCACAGATACGCAGTATTTT

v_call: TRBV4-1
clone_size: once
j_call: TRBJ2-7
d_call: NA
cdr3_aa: CASSQDGGQAWHEQYF
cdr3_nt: TGCGCCAGCAGCCAAGACGGGGGGCAAGCGTGGCACGAGCAGTACTTC

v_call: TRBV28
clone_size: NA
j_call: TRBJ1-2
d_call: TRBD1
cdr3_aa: CASSPGQRVTYGYTF
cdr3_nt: TGTGCCAGCAGCCCGGGACAGAGAGTTACCTATGGCTACACCTTC

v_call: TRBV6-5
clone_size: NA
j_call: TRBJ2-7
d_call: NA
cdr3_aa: CASITRQAKVYEQYF
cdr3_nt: TGTGCCAGCATCACAAGACAGGCTAAGGTCTACGAGCAGTACTTC

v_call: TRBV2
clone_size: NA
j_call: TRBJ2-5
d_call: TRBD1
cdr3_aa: CASSEARGLQETQYF
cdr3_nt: TGTGCCAGCAGTGAAGCCAGGGGGCTCCAAGAGACCCAGTACTTC

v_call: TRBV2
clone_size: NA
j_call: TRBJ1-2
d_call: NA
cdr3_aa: CASSAGEHYGYTF
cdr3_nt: TGTGCCAGCAGTGCGGGAGAACACTATGGCTACACCTTC

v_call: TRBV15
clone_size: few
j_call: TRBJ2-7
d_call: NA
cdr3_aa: CATSRVGEQQYF
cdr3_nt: TGTGCCACCAGCAGAGTTGGTGAGCAGCAGTACTTC

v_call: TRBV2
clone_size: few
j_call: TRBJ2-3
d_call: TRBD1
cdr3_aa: CASSRDRGADTQYF
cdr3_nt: TGTGCCAGCAGTCGGGACAGGGGAGCAGATACGCAGTATTTT

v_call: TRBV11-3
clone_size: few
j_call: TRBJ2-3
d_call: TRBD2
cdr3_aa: CASSLVGGGTDTQYF
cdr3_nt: TGTGCCAGCAGCTTAGTCGGGGGGGGCACAGATACGCAGTATTTT

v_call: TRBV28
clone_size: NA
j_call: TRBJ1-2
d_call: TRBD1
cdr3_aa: CASSLRDRTNYGYTF
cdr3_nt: TGTGCCAGCAGTTTGAGGGACAGGACTAACTATGGCTACACCTTC

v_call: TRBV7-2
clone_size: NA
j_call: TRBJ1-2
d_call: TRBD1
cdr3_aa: CASSTNRGAIDGYTF
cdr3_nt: TGTGCCAGCAGCACGAACAGGGGGGCTATCGATGGCTACACCTTC

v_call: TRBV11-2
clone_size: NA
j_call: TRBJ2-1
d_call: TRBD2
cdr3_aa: CASSLGGAFTEQFF
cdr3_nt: TGTGCCAGCAGCCTCGGGGGGGCCTTTACTGAGCAGTTCTTC

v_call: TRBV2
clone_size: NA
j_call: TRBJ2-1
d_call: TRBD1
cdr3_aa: CANPTGHNEQFF
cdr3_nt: TGTGCCAACCCGACAGGGCACAATGAGCAGTTCTTC

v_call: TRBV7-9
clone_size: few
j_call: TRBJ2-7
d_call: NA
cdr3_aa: CASRLTDNEQYF
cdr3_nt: TGTGCCAGCAGGCTAACCGACAACGAGCAGTACTTC

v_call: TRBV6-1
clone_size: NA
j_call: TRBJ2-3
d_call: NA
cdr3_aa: CASSEEDSGGRASTDTQYF
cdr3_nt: TGTGCCAGCAGTGAAGAGGACAGTGGGGGACGCGCAAGCACAGATACGCAGTATTTT

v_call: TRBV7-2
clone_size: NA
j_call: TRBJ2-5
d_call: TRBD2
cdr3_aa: CASSILGGGLKETQYF
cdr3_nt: TGTGCCAGCAGCATCCTTGGCGGGGGGCTGAAAGAGACCCAGTACTTC

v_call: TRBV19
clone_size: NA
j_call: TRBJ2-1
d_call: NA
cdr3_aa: CASSIGAAYNEQFF
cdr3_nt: TGTGCCAGTAGTATAGGGGCAGCCTACAATGAGCAGTTCTTC

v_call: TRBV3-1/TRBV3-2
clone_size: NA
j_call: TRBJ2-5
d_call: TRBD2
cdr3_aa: CASSQGRGSKETQYF
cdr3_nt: TGTGCCAGCAGCCAGGGGCGGGGGAGTAAAGAGACCCAGTACTTC

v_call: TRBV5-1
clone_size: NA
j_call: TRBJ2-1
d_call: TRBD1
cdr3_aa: CASSVGQVDNEQFF
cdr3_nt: TGCGCCAGCAGCGTAGGACAGGTTGATAATGAGCAGTTCTTC

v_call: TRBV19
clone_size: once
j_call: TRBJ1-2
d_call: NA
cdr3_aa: CASSLVGGNYGYTF
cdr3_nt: TGTGCCAGTAGTCTCGTAGGGGGAAACTATGGCTACACCTTC

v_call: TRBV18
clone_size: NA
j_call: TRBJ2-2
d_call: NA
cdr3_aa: CASSPTNMNTGELFF
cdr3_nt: TGTGCCAGCTCACCGACAAACATGAACACCGGGGAGCTGTTTTTT

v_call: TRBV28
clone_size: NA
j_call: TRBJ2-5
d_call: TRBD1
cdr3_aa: CASSLTGGSQQETQYF
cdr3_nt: TGTGCCAGCAGTTTGACAGGGGGTTCGCAACAAGAGACCCAGTACTTC

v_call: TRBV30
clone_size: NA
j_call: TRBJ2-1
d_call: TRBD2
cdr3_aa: CAWSVRGASYNEQFF
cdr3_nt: TGTGCCTGGAGTGTGCGGGGGGCCTCCTACAATGAGCAGTTCTTC

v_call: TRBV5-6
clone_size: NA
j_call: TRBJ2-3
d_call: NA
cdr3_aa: CASSLRPPNTDTQYF
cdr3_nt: TGTGCCAGCAGTCTGAGGCCACCCAACACAGATACGCAGTATTTT

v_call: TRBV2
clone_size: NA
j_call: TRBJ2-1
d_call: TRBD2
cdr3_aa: CASIGTSGGNEQFF
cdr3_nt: TGTGCCAGCATTGGGACTAGCGGGGGCAATGAGCAGTTCTTC

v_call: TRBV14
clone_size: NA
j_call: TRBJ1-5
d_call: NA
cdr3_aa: CASSAQRSNQPQHF
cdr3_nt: TGTGCCAGCAGCGCGCAGCGTAGCAATCAGCCCCAGCATTTT

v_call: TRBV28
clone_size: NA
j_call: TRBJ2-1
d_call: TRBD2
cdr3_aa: CASSSPGTSGGNEQFF
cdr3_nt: TGTGCCAGCAGTTCCCCCGGGACTAGCGGGGGCAATGAGCAGTTCTTC